This TCR beta chain was identified during a study of shared clonotypes between healthy human individuals. About the study: A donor's plate count was three for CD4 naive and three for CD4 memory; CD8 naive had two and CD8 memory one.

The germline CDR1 and CDR2 sequences are SGHTS and YDEGEE. The junction had 1 base not matched to a gene; V was cut back by 0 bases and J by 3 bases. The CDR3 length is 15 residues. Only in-frame clones appear in the TCRdb table, and some are missing; sequencing was by immunoSEQ multiplex PCR. The top ten hold 0.85% to 1.2% of the sample, which has millions of clones, about 95% seen once. Selected positively for CCR7 and CD45RO-negative, naive CD8 cells excluded terminally differentiated effector memory CD45RA+ cells. This chain connects TRBV5-8 to TRBJ2-2; 8 nucleotides match TRBD1. The sequence was obtained from a young man in good health. What was sequenced was naive CD8+ T cells sorted from blood. The CDR3 DNA reads TGTGCCAGCAGCTTGGGGACAGGGTACACCGGGGAGCTGTTTTTT. Its translation: CASSLGTGYTGELFF.